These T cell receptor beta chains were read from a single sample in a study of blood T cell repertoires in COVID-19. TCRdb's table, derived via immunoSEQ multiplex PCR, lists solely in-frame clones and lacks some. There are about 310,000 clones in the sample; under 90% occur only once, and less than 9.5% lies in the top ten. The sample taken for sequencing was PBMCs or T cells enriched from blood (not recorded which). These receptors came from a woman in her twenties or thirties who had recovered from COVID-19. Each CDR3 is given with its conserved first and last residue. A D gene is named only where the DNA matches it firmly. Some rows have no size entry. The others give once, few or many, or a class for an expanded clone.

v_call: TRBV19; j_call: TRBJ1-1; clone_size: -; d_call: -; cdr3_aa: CASKKARTEAFF; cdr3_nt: TGTGCCAGCAAGAAAGCTAGGACTGAAGCTTTCTTT
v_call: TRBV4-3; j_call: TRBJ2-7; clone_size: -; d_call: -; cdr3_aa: CATSRGQPPYEQYF; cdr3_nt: TGCGCCACCTCCAGGGGACAACCTCCCTACGAGCAGTACTTC
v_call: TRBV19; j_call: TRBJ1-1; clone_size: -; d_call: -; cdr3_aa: CASSLRQHEAFF; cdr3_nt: TGTGCCAGTAGTTTAAGACAGCATGAAGCTTTCTTT
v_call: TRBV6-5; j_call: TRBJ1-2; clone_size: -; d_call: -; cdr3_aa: CAIRRGFDYGYTF; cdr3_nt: TGTGCCATCAGGCGGGGATTTGACTATGGCTACACCTTC
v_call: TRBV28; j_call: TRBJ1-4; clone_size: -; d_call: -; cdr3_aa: CASSPQGSVNEKLFF; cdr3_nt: TGTGCCAGCAGTCCGCAGGGGAGCGTTAATGAAAAACTGTTTTTT
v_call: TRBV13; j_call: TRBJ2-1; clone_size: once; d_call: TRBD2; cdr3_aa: CASSPLGLAGEFSEQFF; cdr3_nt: TGTGCCAGCAGCCCTCTCGGACTAGCGGGAGAATTCAGCGAGCAGTTCTTC
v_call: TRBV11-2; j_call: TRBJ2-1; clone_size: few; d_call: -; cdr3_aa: CASSSRDNPISDEQFF; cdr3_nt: TGTGCCAGCAGCTCCCGGGACAACCCTATTAGCGATGAGCAGTTCTTC
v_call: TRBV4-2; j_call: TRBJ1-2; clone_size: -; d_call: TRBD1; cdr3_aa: CASSQEQERQGPLGYTF; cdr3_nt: TGTGCCAGCAGCCAAGAACAGGAGAGACAGGGGCCTTTGGGCTACACCTTC
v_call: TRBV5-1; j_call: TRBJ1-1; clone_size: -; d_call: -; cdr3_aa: CASSLEVTVGDPNTEAFF; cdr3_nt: TGCGCCAGCAGTTTGGAGGTGACAGTCGGAGACCCGAACACTGAAGCTTTCTTT
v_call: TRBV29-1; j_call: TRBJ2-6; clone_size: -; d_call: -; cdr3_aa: CSVAEPSGPANVLTF; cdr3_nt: TGCAGCGTTGCGGAACCCTCAGGTCCGGCCAACGTCCTGACTTTC
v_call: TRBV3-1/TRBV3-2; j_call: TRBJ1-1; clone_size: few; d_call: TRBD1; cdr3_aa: CASSPGDSMNTEAFF; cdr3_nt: TGTGCCAGCAGCCCTGGGGACAGTATGAACACTGAAGCTTTCTTT
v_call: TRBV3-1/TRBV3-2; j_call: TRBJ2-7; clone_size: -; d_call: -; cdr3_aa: CASSLGHNVYEQYF; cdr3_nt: TGTGCCAGCAGCCTTGGACACAACGTATACGAGCAGTACTTC
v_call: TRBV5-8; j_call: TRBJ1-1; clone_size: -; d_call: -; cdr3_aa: CASSGASAPAFF; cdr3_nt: TGTGCCAGCAGCGGAGCCTCCGCGCCAGCTTTCTTT
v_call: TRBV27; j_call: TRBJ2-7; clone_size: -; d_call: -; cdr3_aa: CASSLLGDLSYEQYF; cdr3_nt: TGTGCCAGCAGTTTATTAGGGGATTTATCCTACGAGCAGTACTTC
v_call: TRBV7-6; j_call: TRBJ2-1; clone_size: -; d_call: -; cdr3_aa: CASSLGTPSAYNEQFF; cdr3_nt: TGTGCCAGCAGCTTGGGGACTCCCTCCGCCTACAATGAGCAGTTCTTC
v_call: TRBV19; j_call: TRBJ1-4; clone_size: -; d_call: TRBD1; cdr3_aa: CASSIPGTGMTNEKLFF; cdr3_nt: TGTGCCAGTAGTATACCCGGGACAGGGATGACTAATGAAAAACTGTTTTTT
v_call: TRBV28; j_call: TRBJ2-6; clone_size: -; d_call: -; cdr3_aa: CASSLTTLSGANVLTF; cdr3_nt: TGTGCCAGCAGTTTGACGACTCTCTCTGGGGCCAACGTCCTGACTTTC
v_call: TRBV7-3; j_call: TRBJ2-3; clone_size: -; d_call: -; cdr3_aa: CASSSSADTQYF; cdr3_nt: TGTGCCAGCAGCTCTAGCGCAGATACGCAGTATTTT
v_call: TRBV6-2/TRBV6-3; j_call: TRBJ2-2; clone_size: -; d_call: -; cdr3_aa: CASSETRDTGELFF; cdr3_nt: TGTGCCAGCAGTGAGACTAGAGACACCGGGGAGCTGTTTTTT
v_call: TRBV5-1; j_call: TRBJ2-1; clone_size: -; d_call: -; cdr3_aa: CASSLGLLPSYNEQFF; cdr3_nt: TGCGCCAGCAGCTTGGGTCTCCTACCCTCCTACAATGAGCAGTTCTTC
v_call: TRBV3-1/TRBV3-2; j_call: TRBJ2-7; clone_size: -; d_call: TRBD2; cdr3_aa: CASSQEGLTYEQYF; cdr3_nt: TGTGCCAGCAGCCAAGAGGGACTAACCTACGAGCAGTACTTC
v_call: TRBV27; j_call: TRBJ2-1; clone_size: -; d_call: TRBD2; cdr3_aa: CASSLLAGGTSSYNEQFF; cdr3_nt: TGTGCCAGCTCGCTACTAGCGGGAGGAACTAGCTCCTACAATGAGCAGTTCTTC
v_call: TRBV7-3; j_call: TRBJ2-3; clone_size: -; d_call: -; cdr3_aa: CASSLGLWVGDTQYF; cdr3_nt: TGTGCCAGCAGCTTAGGGCTTTGGGTGGGAGATACGCAGTATTTT